These 8 T cell receptor beta chains originate from one sample sequenced in a study of T cell repertoires in cytomegalovirus infection. Their antigen targets remain unknown. MiXCR, applied by TCRdb to the reads, yields one record per CDR3 protein. The sample holds 380,000 or so distinct CDR3 sequences, about a third seen once. The sample consisted of cultured PBMCs, taken from culture after CMV antigen stimulation. The origin of the receptors is a human donor in good health (CMV status not recorded). Some clones in this sample may be carry-over from other donors' samples.

The J gene is TRBJ1-2, the V gene TRBV9; D remains ambiguous. Per germline, CDR1 SGDLS and CDR2 YYNGEE. The CDR3 runs to 16 residues. Trimming shortened V by 4 bases and J by 9 bases, and 25 bases separated the two germline ends. CDR3 residues: CASSPSTATSVGSYTF. CDR3 nucleotide sequence: TGTGCCAGCAGCCCGTCGACCGCTACGTCTGTCGGTAGCTACACCTTC.

Notes on this clonotype: The junction and the germline gene differ at one end; a read error may be behind it. This chain uses TRBV7-2 with TRBJ2-3; maybe TRBD2 (6 bases). There are 13 residues in the CDR3. CDR1 and CDR2 (germline): SGHTA, FQGNSA. CDR3 loop: CASRAGSTNTQYF. CDR3 bases: TGTGCCAGCAGGGCGGGGAGCACAAATACGCAGTATTTT.

This chain connects TRBV7-9 to TRBJ1-2, with 10 bases aligning to TRBD1. V dropped 5 bases and J dropped 0; count of bases not matched to a gene: 6. This CDR3 comprises 16 residues. Per germline, CDR1 SEHNR and CDR2 FQNEAQ (reference sequence). DNA for the CDR3: TGTGCCAGCAGCCACCGACAGGGGGCGCCTAACTATGGCTACACCTTC. This codes for CASSHRQGAPNYGYTF.

This clonotype showed up many times. The V call is TRBV7-8, the J call TRBJ2-5; D ambiguous. The CDR3 loop spans 16 amino acids. Trimming took off 6 bases at V and 2 bases at J, with 19 bases between the two ends. Germline-derived CDR1 and CDR2 are SGHVS and FQNEAQ. For the CDR3, the DNA is TGTGCCAGCAGTCGCCGGCCGGACCCCGGGCAAGAGACCCAGTACTTC. It specifies CASSRRPDPGQETQYF.

This chain connects TRBV12-3 or TRBV12-4 to TRBJ1-5; 7 positions match TRBD1. This CDR3 region has 14 residues. V was clipped by 4 bases and J by 9 bases; unmatched bases: 9. The CDR3 is CASSSGQSQGPQHF. CDR3 bases: TGTGCCAGCAGTTCGGGACAGTCTCAAGGGCCCCAGCATTTT.

The sample holds one count of this clonotype. This sequence joins TRBV18 and TRBJ1-1, with D tentatively TRBD1 (5 bases). Trimming pared 1 base from V and 0 bases from J, leaving 15 bases between. CDR3 length: 17 amino acids. Germline V gives CDR1 KGHSH, CDR2 LQKENI. The CDR3 DNA sequence: TGTGCCAGCTCACCACGGGGCCTAAGAGCGGTGAACACTGAAGCTTTCTTT. As protein: CASSPRGLRAVNTEAFF.

This clonotype was found a few times. The chain couples TRBV7-2 to TRBJ2-3; D not resolved. This CDR3 has 15 amino acids. The V gene's germline CDR1 is SGHTA and CDR2 FQGNSA. The germline V and J ends were trimmed by 5 bases and 0 bases, with 12 bases remaining between them. CDR3 region: CASSRIVGSTDTQYF. The CDR3, as DNA: TGTGCCAGCAGCCGAATAGTTGGGAGCACAGATACGCAGTATTTT.

The rearrangement joins TRBV14 to TRBJ2-2; 8 nucleotides agree with TRBD2. V shed 0 bases and J 7 bases; nucleotides not matched to a gene: 10. Per the germline V gene, CDR1 is SGHDN and CDR2 is FVKESK. The CDR3 has 17 residues. The CDR3 sequence is CASSQEYPPGGGGELFF. CDR3 sequence (DNA): TGTGCCAGCAGCCAAGAATATCCCCCGGGAGGGGGCGGGGAGCTGTTTTTT.